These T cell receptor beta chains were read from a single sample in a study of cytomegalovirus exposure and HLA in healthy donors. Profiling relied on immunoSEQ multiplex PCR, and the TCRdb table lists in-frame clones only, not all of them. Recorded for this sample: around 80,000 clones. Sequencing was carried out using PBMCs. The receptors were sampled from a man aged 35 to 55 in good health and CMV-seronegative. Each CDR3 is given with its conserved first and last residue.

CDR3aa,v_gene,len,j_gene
CASSVTTGDTEAFF,TRBV25-1,14,TRBJ1-1
CASSLGQARGYTF,TRBV7-2,13,TRBJ1-2
CASSQSRLAGVSSSYNEQFF,TRBV4-1,20,TRBJ2-1
CASSVGSAGGEQFF,TRBV9,14,TRBJ2-1
CASSPGQGAEDTEAFF,TRBV7-9,16,TRBJ1-1
CSVERRLAGVGEQFF,TRBV29-1,15,TRBJ2-1
CASSLGSGRTNEQFF,TRBV7-2,15,TRBJ2-1
CSGLQASDSEAFF,TRBV29-1,13,TRBJ1-1
CATGQGFAKNIQYF,TRBV15,14,TRBJ2-4
CASLQDRPEKHNEQFF,TRBV25-1,16,TRBJ2-1
CASSERGQGVGYEQYF,TRBV6-1,16,TRBJ2-7
CSVEEGLGRNEKLFF,TRBV29-1,15,TRBJ1-4
CASSSIRQEANQPQHF,TRBV6-6,16,TRBJ1-5
CATIPGQSNTGELFF,TRBV15,15,TRBJ2-2
CASRSQGGETQYF,TRBV2,13,TRBJ2-5
CASRTSATGELFF,TRBV28,13,TRBJ2-2
CATSSDRVASYNEQFF,TRBV15,16,TRBJ2-1
CSVDTSVNEQFF,TRBV29-1,12,TRBJ2-1
CASSLGQGAVTEAFF,TRBV11-3,15,TRBJ1-1
CASSESGLAVGQFF,TRBV25-1,14,TRBJ2-1
CASSSRTESNQPQHF,TRBV5-8,15,TRBJ1-5
CASTNIDNSYEQYF,TRBV28,14,-
CASSTGQTMDGYTF,TRBV6-6,14,TRBJ1-2